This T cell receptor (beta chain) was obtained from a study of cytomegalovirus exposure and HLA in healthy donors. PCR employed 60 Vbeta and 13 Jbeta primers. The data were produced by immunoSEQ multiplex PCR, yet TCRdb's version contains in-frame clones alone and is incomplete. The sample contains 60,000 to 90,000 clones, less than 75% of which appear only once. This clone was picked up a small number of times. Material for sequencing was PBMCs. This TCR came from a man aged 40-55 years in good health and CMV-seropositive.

The DNA of the CDR3 is TGCGCCAGCAGCCCTGGGGATGCAGGGGGCTACGAGCAGTACTTC. It codes for CASSPGDAGGYEQYF. The V call is TRBV5-1, the J call TRBJ2-7; 7 bases agree with TRBD1. CDR3 length: 15 residues. Germline CDR1 SGHRS, CDR2 YFSETQ. J gave up 3 bases and V 4 bases, and 10 bases lay outside the gene matches.